This T cell receptor (beta chain) was found in a study of lymphopenia after photon versus proton radiotherapy (dated by TCRdb to the late 2010s). Study-level background: Photon and proton radiation therapy were compared by the study for their immunological effects in patients with gastrointestinal tumors who developed high-grade lymphopenia. The cohort included under 25 patients with gastrointestinal tumors who developed lymphopenia after receiving either photon or proton therapy. The goal of the study was to describe how the two radiation modalities differ in their effects on the immune system.

Worth noting for this clone: Its antigen has not been determined. No base quality information exists; no much larger clone differs at one position.

V was cut back by 5 bases and J by 3 bases, leaving a gap of 4 bases between them. The germline V gene encodes CDR1 SGHAT and CDR2 FQDESV (reference sequence). The CDR3 measures 11 amino acids from cysteine to phenylalanine. The kept DNA is CDR3 alone, 33 bases in frame from the first base. Overall results and qualifications from the work: Across the cohort, an inverse correlation was found between a larger post-nadir drop in TCR diversity and overall survival time among patients who died. The survival association was assessed only in patients who died, and better survival with proton therapy was presented by the authors as a possibility rather than a demonstrated result. Proton-treated patients stayed relatively stable during treatment, while photon-treated patients lost naive T cells and TCR diversity and gained effector/memory populations. After the lymphocyte count nadir, photon-treated repertoires showed oligoclonal expansion, especially of CD8+ Temra cells, which drove the drop in diversity.

Library prep was done by the immunoSEQ multiplex PCR assay. Deep sequencing of rearranged TCR beta loci, alongside multiparametric flow cytometry, was used to profile T cell repertoires. The immuneACCESS repertoire file appears here via TCRdb, limited to in-frame rearrangements. These files lack a portion of the clones; in checked studies, under half of the deficit traces to unresolved V genes, and the cause of the others is not known. The sample includes roughly 18,000 clones, with roughly nine tenths observed a single time. 10% of the sample lies in the top ten. The TCR was taken from a man between 65 and 85 years old with pancreatic cancer. Sequenced material: peripheral blood, taken from a patient treated with proton-based radiotherapy. The chain employs TRBV11-1 and TRBJ2-5; the D gene lacks a confident call. CDR3 protein: CASSAEETQYF. The nucleotides are TGTGCCAGCAGCGCTGAAGAGACCCAGTACTTC.